This entry lists 24 T cell receptor beta chains sequenced from one sample in a study of T-cell memory formation after mild COVID-19. TCRdb re-derived calls from the 5' RACE reads in MiXCR, one entry per CDR3 protein. The sample yields some 330,000 distinct CDR3 sequences, roughly 21% seen once. The sample taken for sequencing was PBMCs or a T cell subset sorted from them (not recorded which). Every receptor here comes from an adult woman who had mild COVID-19 (a few samples of this study predate the infection). Cell type and time point are not known.

This clonotype was found a few times. The chain couples TRBV29-1 to TRBJ2-3, with 7 nucleotides matching TRBD1. Germline V gene sequence: CDR1 SQVTM, CDR2 ANQGSEA. Trimming took 2 bases from V and 4 from J; bases not matched to a gene: 3. CDR3 length: 13 residues. The CDR3 protein is CSVELRGSDTQYF. CDR3 coding DNA: TGCAGCGTTGAACTCAGGGGGTCAGATACGCAGTATTTT.

The chain uses TRBV20-1 and TRBJ2-3, with D tentatively TRBD2 (5 bases). CDR1 is DFQATT and CDR2 is SNEGSKA in the germline V gene (reference sequence). V lost 5 bases, J lost 6 bases, and 21 bases lay in between. The CDR3 totals 15 residues. The CDR3 DNA reads as TGCAGTGCTCGGCCCGGCCGGGAAGGTCCGGATACGCAGTATTTT. Its protein product is CSARPGREGPDTQYF.

This clonotype showed up just a few times. V is TRBV29-1 and J is TRBJ2-1, with D unresolved. The CDR3 has 12 residues. CDR1 and CDR2 (germline): SQVTM, ANQGSEA. V dropped 5 bases and J dropped 1 base, with 6 bases sitting between them. The CDR3 loop is CSVLVSYNEQFF. The CDR3 bases are TGCAGCGTTCTAGTATCCTACAATGAGCAGTTCTTC.

The chain couples TRBV4-3 to TRBJ2-3, with TRBD1 matching over 8 bases. Germline V gene lookup returns CDR1 LGHNA and CDR2 YSLEER. There are 14 residues in the CDR3. The ends lost 1 base at V and 11 bases at J; junction bases unmatched: 8. The CDR3 loop reads CASSQAARQGRQYF. CDR3 in DNA: TGCGCCAGCAGCCAAGCCGCCCGACAGGGGAGGCAGTATTTT.

The chain uses TRBV5-1 and TRBJ1-1, with TRBD1 matching 9 bases. The CDR3 has 14 residues. Germline V CDR1 and CDR2: SGHRS, YFSETQ. V was pared by 4 bases and J by 4 bases, with 5 bases of the junction left unmatched. The CDR3 reads CASSPMTGGTEAFF. In nucleotides, the CDR3 is TGCGCCAGCAGCCCAATGACAGGGGGCACTGAAGCTTTCTTT.

The chain combines TRBV12-3 or TRBV12-4 with TRBJ2-7; TRBD1 is a possible D gene (6 bases). V dropped 7 bases and J dropped 5 bases, with 15 bases sitting between them. The CDR3 contains 13 residues. The CDR3: CASTNSDRHEQYF. For the CDR3, the DNA is TGTGCCAGCACCAACTCGGACAGACACGAGCAGTACTTC.

This clonotype was observed a few times. The gene calls are TRBV20-1 and TRBJ2-1; D might be TRBD2 (5 bases). Trimming pared 0 bases from V and 13 bases from J, leaving 19 bases between. Germline CDR1 DFQATT, CDR2 SNEGSKA (reference sequence). The CDR3 loop spans 14 amino acids. CDR3 in DNA: TGCAGTGCTAGAGATAGTGGGGTCAGCGGAAGACAGTTCTTC. As protein: CSARDSGVSGRQFF.

The chain joins TRBV5-4 to TRBJ2-1, with 8 bases that match TRBD2. V shed 5 bases and J 10 bases; nucleotides not matched to a gene: 8. In germline, CDR1 is SGHNT, CDR2 YYREEE (reference sequence). The length of the CDR3 is 13 residues. The CDR3 sequence: CASSFSPGGEQFF. CDR3 DNA: TGTGCCAGCAGTTTTAGTCCGGGGGGGGAGCAGTTCTTC.

V gene TRBV3-1 combines with J gene TRBJ1-1, with D unclear. Germline loops: CDR1 LGHDT, CDR2 YNNKEL (reference sequence). The CDR3 is made up of 13 amino acids. The ends were cut back, 7 bases at V and 1 base at J, with 10 bases in the middle. CDR3 loop: CASITKGNTEAFF. The CDR3 nucleotides read TGTGCCAGCATCACCAAGGGGAACACTGAAGCTTTCTTT.

Only a few counts were recorded for this clonotype. V is TRBV12-3 or TRBV12-4 and J is TRBJ1-1; D perhaps matches TRBD1 (5 bases). The CDR3 contains 13 residues. The V gene lost 7 bases and the J gene lost 3 bases, with 12 bases spanning the gap. The CDR3 coding sequence is TGTGCCAGCACCATCTCAGGGTACACTGAAGCTTTCTTT. Protein: CASTISGYTEAFF.

V gene TRBV7-9 combines with J gene TRBJ1-2; 7 bases agree with TRBD1. J lost 14 bases, V lost 4 bases, and 13 bases had no gene match. Germline V CDR1 and CDR2: SEHNR, FQNEAQ (reference sequence). The CDR3 sequence is 13 residues long. The CDR3 DNA reads TGTGCCAGCAGCTCTACCGGGCAGGGGGGCGAAACCTTC. Its translation is CASSSTGQGGETF. The full variable domain, rest sourced from reference TRBV7-9 and TRBJ1-2, is DTGVSQNPRHKITKRGQNVTFRCDPISEHNRLYWYRQTLGQGPEFLTYFQNEAQLEKSRLLSDRFSAERPKGSFSTLEIQRTEQGDSAMYLCASSSTGQGGETFGSGTRLTVV.

The chain uses TRBV11-3 and TRBJ2-1; D possibly matches TRBD1 or TRBD2 (5 bases each). CDR1 and CDR2 (germline): SGHNT, YENEEA. V was pared by 5 bases and J by 0 bases, with 23 bases between. This CDR3 spans 19 amino acids. The CDR3 DNA reads TGTGCCAGCAGCCTCCTTTATGGGGGATTGGGCTCCTCCTACAATGAGCAGTTCTTC. The encoded protein is CASSLLYGGLGSSYNEQFF.

This clonotype showed up just a few times. This chain links TRBV15 with TRBJ2-7; TRBD2 might be the D (6 bases). The ends were cut back, 0 bases at V and 5 bases at J, with 14 bases in the middle. From germline, CDR1 is LNHNV and CDR2 YYDKDF (reference sequence). The CDR3 has 15 residues. This chain's CDR3 is CATSRDPGLRDEQYF. The CDR3 DNA sequence: TGTGCCACCAGCAGAGATCCAGGACTACGGGACGAGCAGTACTTC.

This clonotype appeared a few times. V gene TRBV20-1 combines with J gene TRBJ2-1, with 10 bases fitting TRBD2. This CDR3 has 17 residues. Germline V CDR1 and CDR2: DFQATT, SNEGSKA (reference sequence). After removal of 3 bases from V and 4 bases from J, the junction contained 12 bases not matched to a gene. The chain's CDR3 is CSARVSGGPSLYNEQFF. Here the CDR3 DNA reads TGCAGTGCTAGGGTTAGCGGGGGGCCTTCTTTATACAATGAGCAGTTCTTC.

This clonotype was seen a few times. The rearrangement links TRBV6-2 or TRBV6-3 to TRBJ2-1; 7 nucleotides align to TRBD2. The junction had 5 bases not matched to a gene; V was cut back by 5 bases and J by 10 bases. CDR1 is MNHEY and CDR2 is SVGEGT in the germline V gene. The CDR3 runs 12 residues. The CDR3 is CASSEGRGEQFF. CDR3 DNA: TGTGCCAGCAGTGAGGGGAGGGGAGAGCAGTTCTTC.

This clonotype was detected ten times or more. The chain employs TRBV6-1 and TRBJ2-6; D uncertain. This CDR3 comprises 14 residues. Germline-derived CDR1 and CDR2 are MNHNS and SASEGT. Trimming took 3 bases from V and 0 from J, leaving 3 bases between them. Here the CDR3 DNA reads TGTGCCAGCAGTGACAACTCTGGGGCCAACGTCCTGACTTTC. This codes for CASSDNSGANVLTF.

The V and J genes are TRBV6-5 and TRBJ1-2; a weak D match, TRBD1 (5 bases). Trimming shortened V by 7 bases and J by 2 bases, and 14 bases separated the two germline ends. The germline V gene has CDR1 MNHEY and CDR2 SVGAGI. This CDR3 spans 14 amino acids. CDR3 bases: TGTGCCAGCAAGCAAGGCTGGGGCAACTATGGCTACACCTTC. Amino acids: CASKQGWGNYGYTF.

CDR3 nucleotides: TGCGCCAGCAGTCTGTCTAGCAGGAAAGAGACCCAGTACTTC. Its protein is CASSLSSRKETQYF. The rearrangement uses TRBV5-1 and TRBJ2-5, with TRBD2 as a possible D gene (5 bases). The V end was cut by 5 bases, the J end by 3 bases, with 14 bases between. The CDR3 runs 14 residues. The germline CDR1 and CDR2 sequences are SGHRS and YFSETQ.

The table lists this clonotype with a few counts. The V gene is TRBV20-1, the J gene TRBJ2-5, with D possibly matching TRBD1 (6 bases). CDR3 size: 13 residues. The germline V gene has CDR1 DFQATT and CDR2 SNEGSKA (reference sequence). Trimming stripped 5 bases from V and 2 bases from J, with 12 bases between. The CDR3 nucleotides are TGCAGTGCTCGACGGACAGCTCAAGAGACCCAGTACTTC. Encoded protein: CSARRTAQETQYF.

This clonotype was seen only a few times. The J gene is TRBJ2-5, the V gene TRBV7-9; D remains ambiguous. This CDR3 contains 14 residues. Germline assignment: CDR1 SEHNR and CDR2 FQNEAQ (reference sequence). V was shortened by 3 bases and J by 3 bases, with 11 bases between the two germline ends. The DNA for the CDR3 is TGTGCCAGCAGCTTCATGGACGCAGAAGAGACCCAGTACTTC. Amino acids: CASSFMDAEETQYF.

The sample holds a few counts of this clonotype. CDR3 nucleotides: TGTGCCAGCAGCTTGACTTTGGGACTAGCGGAGACCCAGTACTTC. Amino acids: CASSLTLGLAETQYF. The chain recombines TRBV7-2 with TRBJ2-5, with 10 bases that match TRBD2. The CDR3 has 15 residues. Germline V lookup: CDR1 SGHTA, CDR2 FQGNSA. The junction had 6 bases not matched to a gene; V was cut back by 3 bases and J by 5 bases.

This clonotype was observed a handful of times. V usage is TRBV9 and J usage is TRBJ2-7; a possible D gene is TRBD2 (6 bases). CDR1 SGDLS and CDR2 YYNGEE come from the germline V gene. V was shortened by 3 bases and J by 4 bases, with 14 bases between the two germline ends. The CDR3 is made up of 14 amino acids. CDR3 coding DNA: TGTGCCAGCAGCGCCGGCGGGGTGGCTTACGAGCAGTACTTC. Residues: CASSAGGVAYEQYF.

This clonotype was counted many times. The chain recombines TRBV5-1 with TRBJ2-5; perhaps D is TRBD1 or TRBD2 (6 bases each). The CDR3 has 15 residues. Germline V gene lookup returns CDR1 SGHRS and CDR2 YFSETQ. V lost 2 bases and J lost 4, with 15 bases in between. Written as DNA, the CDR3 is TGCGCCAGCAGCTTTACGGGGGCCCGCGGAGAGACCCAGTACTTC. This translates into CASSFTGARGETQYF.

This clonotype appeared once. The rearrangement uses TRBV7-2 and TRBJ2-7, with TRBD2 as a possible D gene (5 bases). Germline CDR1 is SGHTA and CDR2 is FQGNSA. The CDR3 is made up of 14 amino acids. Trimming stripped 7 bases from V and 0 bases from J, with 13 bases between. CDR3 amino acids: CASIQIGSSYEQYF. In DNA, the CDR3 is TGTGCCAGCATCCAAATTGGGAGCTCCTACGAGCAGTACTTC.